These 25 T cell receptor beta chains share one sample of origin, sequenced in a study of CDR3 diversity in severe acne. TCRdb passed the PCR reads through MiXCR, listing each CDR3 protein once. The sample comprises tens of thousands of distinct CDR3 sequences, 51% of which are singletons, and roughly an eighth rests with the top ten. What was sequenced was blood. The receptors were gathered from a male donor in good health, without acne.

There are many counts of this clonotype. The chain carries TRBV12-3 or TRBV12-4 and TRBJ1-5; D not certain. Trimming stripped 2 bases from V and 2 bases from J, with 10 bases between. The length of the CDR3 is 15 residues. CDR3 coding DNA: TGTGCCAGCAGTTTATCTAGAGATGGCAATCAGCCCCAGCATTTT. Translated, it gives CASSLSRDGNQPQHF.

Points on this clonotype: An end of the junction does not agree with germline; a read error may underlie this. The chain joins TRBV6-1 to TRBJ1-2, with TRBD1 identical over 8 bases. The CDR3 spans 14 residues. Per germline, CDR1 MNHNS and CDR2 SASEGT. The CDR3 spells CGSSYSGRGPGYTF. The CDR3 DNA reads TGTGGCAGCAGTTACTCAGGCAGGGGGCCTGGCTACACCTTC.

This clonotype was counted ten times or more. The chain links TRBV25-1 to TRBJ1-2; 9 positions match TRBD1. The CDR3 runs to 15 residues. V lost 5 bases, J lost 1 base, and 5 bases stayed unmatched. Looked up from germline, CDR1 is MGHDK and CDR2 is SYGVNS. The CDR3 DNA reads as TGTGCCAGCAGTCCTCCGGGACAGGGTAACTATGGCTACACCTTC. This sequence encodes CASSPPGQGNYGYTF.

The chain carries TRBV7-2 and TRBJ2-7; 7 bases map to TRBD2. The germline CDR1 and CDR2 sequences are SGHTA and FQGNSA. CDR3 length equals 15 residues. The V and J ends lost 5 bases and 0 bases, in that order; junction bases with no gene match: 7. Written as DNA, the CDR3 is TGTGCCAGCAGCACAGTAGCGGGCCCCTCCTACGAGCAGTACTTC. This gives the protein CASSTVAGPSYEQYF.

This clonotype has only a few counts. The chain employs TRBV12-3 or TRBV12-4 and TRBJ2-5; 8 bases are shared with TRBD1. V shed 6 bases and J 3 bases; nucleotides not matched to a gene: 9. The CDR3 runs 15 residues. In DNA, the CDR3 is TGTGCCAGCAGCGACGAAGACAGGGGAGAAGAGACCCAGTACTTC. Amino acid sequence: CASSDEDRGEETQYF.

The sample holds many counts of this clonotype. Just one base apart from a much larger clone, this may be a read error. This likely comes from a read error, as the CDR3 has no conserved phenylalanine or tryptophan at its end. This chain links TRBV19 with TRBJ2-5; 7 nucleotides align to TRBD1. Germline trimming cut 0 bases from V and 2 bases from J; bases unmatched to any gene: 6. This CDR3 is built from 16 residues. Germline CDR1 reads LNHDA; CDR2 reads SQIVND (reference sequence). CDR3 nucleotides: TGTGCCAGTAGTATAGATTGGGGACAGTTTCAAGAGACCCAGTACCTC. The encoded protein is CASSIDWGQFQETQYL.

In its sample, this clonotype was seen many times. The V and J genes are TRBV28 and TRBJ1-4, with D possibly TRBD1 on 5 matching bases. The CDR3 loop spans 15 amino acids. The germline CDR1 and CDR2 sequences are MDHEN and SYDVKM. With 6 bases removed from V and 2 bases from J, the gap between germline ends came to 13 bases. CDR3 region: CASSYTWGTNEKLFF. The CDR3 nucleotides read TGTGCCAGCAGCTACACCTGGGGGACTAATGAAAAACTGTTTTTT.

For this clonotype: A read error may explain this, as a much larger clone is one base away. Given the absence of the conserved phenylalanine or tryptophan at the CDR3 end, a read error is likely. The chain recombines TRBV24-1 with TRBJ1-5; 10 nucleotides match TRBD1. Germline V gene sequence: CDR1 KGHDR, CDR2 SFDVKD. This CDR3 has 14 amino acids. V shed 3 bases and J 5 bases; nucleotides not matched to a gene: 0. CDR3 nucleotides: TGTGCCACCAGTGATGACAGGGGGCATCAGCCCCAGCATCTT. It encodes CATSDDRGHQPQHL.

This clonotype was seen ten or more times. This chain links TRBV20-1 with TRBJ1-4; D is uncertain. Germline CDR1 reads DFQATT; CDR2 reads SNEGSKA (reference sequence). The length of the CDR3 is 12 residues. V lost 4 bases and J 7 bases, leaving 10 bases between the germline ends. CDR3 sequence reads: CSATQSGEKLFF. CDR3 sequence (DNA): TGCAGTGCTACCCAGTCGGGTGAAAAACTGTTTTTT.

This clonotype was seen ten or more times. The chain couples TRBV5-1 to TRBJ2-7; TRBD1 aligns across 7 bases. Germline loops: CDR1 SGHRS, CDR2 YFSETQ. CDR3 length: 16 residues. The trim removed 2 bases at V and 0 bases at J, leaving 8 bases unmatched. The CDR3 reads CASSFEGGLISYEQYF. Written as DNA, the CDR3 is TGCGCCAGCAGCTTCGAAGGGGGCCTCATCTCCTACGAGCAGTACTTC. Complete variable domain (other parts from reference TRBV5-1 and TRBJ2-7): KAGVTQTPRYLIKTRGQQVTLSCSPISGHRSVSWYQQTPGQGLQFLFEYFSETQRNKGNFPGRFSGRQFSNSRSEMNVSTLELGDSALYLCASSFEGGLISYEQYFGPGTRLTVT.

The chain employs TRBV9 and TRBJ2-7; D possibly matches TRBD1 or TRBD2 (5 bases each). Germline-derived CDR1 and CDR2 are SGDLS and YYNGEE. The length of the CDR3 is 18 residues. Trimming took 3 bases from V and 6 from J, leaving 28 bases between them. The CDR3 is CASSANPPRGTGTCEQYF. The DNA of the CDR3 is TGTGCCAGCAGCGCAAACCCCCCTCGGGGCACAGGAACCTGCGAGCAGTACTTC.

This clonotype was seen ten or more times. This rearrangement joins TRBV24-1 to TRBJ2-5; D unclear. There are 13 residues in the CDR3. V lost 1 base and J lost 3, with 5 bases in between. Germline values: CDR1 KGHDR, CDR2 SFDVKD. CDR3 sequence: CATSDFKKETQYF. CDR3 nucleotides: TGTGCCACCAGTGATTTTAAAAAAGAGACCCAGTACTTC.

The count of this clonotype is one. CDR3 loop: CASSGVRLSYEQYF. As DNA, the CDR3 is TGTGCCAGCAGTGGGGTCAGACTGTCCTACGAGCAGTACTTC. The V call is TRBV25-1, the J call TRBJ2-7, with D unclear. This CDR3 contains 14 residues. V shed 4 bases and J shed 1 base, with 11 bases lying between them. The V gene's germline CDR1 is MGHDK and CDR2 SYGVNS.

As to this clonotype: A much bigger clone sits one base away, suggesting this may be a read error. The CDR3 reads CSASGTSNEQFF. The CDR3 nucleotides read TGCAGTGCTAGCGGGACTAGCAATGAGCAGTTCTTC. V is TRBV20-1 and J is TRBJ2-1; 8 bases line up with TRBD2. V trimming: 3 bases; J trimming: 6 bases; junction bases outside the gene matches: 1. The CDR3 is 12 amino acids. CDR1 is DFQATT and CDR2 is SNEGSKA in the germline V gene (reference sequence).

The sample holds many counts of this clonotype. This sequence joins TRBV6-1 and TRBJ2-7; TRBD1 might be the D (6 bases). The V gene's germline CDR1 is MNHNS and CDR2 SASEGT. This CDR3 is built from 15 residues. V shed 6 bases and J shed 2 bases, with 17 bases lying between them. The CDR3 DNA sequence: TGTGCCAGCAGGGGGCCGGGACAACCTGCCTACGAGCAGTACTTC. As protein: CASRGPGQPAYEQYF.

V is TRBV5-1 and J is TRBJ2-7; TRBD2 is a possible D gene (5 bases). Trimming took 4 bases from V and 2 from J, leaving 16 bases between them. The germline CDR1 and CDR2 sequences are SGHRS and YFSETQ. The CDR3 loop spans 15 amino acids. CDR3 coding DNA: TGCGCCAGCAGCACACGAGGGATCCCGACCTACGAGCAGTACTTC. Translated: CASSTRGIPTYEQYF.

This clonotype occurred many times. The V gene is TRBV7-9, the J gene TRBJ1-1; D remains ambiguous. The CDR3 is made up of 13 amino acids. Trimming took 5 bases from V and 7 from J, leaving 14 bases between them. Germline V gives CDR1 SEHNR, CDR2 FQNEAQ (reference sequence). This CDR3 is CASSPSSSFEAFF. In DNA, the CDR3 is TGTGCCAGCAGCCCTAGCTCCTCCTTTGAAGCTTTCTTT.

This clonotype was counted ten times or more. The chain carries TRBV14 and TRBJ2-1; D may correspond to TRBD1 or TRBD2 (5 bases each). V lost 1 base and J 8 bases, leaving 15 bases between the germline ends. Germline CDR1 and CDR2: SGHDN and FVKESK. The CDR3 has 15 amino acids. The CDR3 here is CASSQGLAGADEQFF. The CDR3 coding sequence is TGTGCCAGCAGCCAAGGTCTGGCCGGGGCGGATGAGCAGTTCTTC.

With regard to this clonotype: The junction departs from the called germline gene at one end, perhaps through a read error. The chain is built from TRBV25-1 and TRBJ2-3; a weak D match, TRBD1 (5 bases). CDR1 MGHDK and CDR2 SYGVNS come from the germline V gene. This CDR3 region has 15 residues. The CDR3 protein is CASSEWGRATDAQYF. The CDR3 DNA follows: TGTGCCAGCAGTGAATGGGGCAGGGCCACAGATGCGCAGTATTTC.

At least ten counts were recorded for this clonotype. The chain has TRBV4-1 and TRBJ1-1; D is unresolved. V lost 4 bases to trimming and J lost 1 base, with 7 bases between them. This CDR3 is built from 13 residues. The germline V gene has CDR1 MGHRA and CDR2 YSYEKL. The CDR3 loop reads CASSREGNTEAFF. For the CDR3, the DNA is TGCGCCAGCAGCCGTGAGGGGAACACTGAAGCTTTCTTT.

CDR3 protein: CASRMRPGRTEAFF. CDR3 nucleotide sequence: TGTGCCAGCAGAATGCGCCCGGGCCGGACTGAAGCTTTCTTT. V and J are TRBV12-3 or TRBV12-4 and TRBJ1-1; D not resolved. V was clipped by 6 bases and J by 5 bases, with 16 bases between them. This CDR3 has 14 amino acids.

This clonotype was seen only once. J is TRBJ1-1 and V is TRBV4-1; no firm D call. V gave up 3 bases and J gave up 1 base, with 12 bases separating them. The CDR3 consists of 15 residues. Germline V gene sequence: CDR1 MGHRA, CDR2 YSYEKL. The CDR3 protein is CASSQVYGKNTEAFF. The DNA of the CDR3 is TGCGCCAGCAGCCAGGTATACGGGAAGAACACTGAAGCTTTCTTT.

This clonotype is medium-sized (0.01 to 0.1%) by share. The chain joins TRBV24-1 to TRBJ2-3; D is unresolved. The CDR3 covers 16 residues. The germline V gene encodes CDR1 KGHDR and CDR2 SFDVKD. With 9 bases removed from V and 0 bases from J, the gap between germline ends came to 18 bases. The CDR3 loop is CATQATSGRSTDTQYF. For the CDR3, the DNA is TGTGCCACCCAGGCAACCTCCGGACGGAGCACAGATACGCAGTATTTT.

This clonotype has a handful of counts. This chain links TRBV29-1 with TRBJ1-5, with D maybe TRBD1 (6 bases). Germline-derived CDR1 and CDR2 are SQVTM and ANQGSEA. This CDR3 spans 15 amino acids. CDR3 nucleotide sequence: TGCAGTGTACCCCTAGGACAGAAATATAATCAGCCCCAGCATTTT. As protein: CSVPLGQKYNQPQHF. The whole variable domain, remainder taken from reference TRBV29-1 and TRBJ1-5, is SAVISQKPSRDICQRGTSLTIQCQVDSQVTMMFWYRQQPGQSLTLIATANQGSEATYESGFVIDKFPISRPNLTFSTLTVSNMSPEDSSIYLCSVPLGQKYNQPQHFGDGTRLSIL.

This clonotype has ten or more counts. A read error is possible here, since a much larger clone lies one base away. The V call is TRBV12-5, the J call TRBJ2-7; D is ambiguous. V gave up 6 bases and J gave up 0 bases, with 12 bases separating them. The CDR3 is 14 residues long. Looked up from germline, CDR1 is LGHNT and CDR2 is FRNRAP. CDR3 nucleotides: TGTGCTAGTGGAACACCAAGTCCCTCCTACGAGCAGTACTTC. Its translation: CASGTPSPSYEQYF. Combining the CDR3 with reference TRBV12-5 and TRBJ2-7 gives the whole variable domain DARVTQTPRHKVTEMGQEVTMRCQPILGHNTVFWYRQTMMQGLELLAYFRNRAPLDDSGMPKDRFSAEMPDATLATLKIQPSEPRDSAVYFCASGTPSPSYEQYFGPGTRLTVT.